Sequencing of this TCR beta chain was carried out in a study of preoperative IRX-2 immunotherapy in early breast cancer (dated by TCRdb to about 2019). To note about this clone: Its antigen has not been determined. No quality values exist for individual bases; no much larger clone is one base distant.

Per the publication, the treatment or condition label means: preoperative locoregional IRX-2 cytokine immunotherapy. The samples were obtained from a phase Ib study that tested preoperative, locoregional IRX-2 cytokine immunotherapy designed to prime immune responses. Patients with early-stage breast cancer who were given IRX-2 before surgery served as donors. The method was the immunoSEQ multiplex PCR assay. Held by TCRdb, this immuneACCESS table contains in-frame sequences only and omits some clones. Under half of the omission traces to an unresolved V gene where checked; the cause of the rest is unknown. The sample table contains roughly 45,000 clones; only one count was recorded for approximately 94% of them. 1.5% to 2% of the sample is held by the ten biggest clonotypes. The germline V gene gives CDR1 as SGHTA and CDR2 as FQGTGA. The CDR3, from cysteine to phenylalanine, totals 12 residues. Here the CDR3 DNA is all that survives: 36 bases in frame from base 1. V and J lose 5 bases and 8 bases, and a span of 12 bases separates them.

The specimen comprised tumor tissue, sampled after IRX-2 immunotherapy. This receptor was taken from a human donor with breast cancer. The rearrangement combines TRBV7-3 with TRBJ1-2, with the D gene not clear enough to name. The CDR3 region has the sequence CASSLARGGYTF. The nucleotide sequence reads TGTGCCAGCAGCCTTGCCAGAGGGGGCTACACCTTC.